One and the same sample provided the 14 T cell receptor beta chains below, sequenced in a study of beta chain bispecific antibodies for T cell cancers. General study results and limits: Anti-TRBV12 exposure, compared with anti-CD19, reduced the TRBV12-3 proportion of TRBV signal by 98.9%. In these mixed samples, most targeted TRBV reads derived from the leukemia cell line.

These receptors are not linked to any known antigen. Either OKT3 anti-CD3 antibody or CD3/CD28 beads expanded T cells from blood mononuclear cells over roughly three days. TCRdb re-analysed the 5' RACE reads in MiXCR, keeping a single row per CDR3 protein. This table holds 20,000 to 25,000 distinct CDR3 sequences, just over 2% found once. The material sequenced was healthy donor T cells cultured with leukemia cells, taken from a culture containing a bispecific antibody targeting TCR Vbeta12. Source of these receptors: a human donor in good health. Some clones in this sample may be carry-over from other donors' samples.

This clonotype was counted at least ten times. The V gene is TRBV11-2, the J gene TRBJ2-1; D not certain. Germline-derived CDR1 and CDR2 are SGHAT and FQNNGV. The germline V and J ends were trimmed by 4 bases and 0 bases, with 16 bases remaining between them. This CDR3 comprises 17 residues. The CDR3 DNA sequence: TGTGCCAGCAGCTCTCCAACCAATACAAGCTCCTACAATGAGCAGTTCTTC. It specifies CASSSPTNTSSYNEQFF. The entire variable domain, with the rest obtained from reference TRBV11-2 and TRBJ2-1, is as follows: EAGVAQSPRYKIIEKRQSVAFWCNPISGHATLYWYQQILGQGPKLLIQFQNNGVVDDSQLPKDRFSAERLKGVDSTLKIQPAKLEDSAVYLCASSSPTNTSSYNEQFFGPGTRLTVL.

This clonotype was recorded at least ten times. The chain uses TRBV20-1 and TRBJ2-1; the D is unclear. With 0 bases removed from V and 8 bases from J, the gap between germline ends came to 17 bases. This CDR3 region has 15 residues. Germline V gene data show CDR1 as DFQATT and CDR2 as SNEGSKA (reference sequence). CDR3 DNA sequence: TGCAGTGCTAGAGATCCGGCAGTGCGAAAGGATGAGCAGTTCTTC. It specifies CSARDPAVRKDEQFF.

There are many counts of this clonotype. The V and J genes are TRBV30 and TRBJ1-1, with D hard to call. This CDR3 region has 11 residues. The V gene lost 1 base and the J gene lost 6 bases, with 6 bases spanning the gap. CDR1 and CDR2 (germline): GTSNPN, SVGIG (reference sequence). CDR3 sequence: CAWSEAAEAFF. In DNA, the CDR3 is TGTGCCTGGAGTGAGGCCGCTGAAGCTTTCTTT.

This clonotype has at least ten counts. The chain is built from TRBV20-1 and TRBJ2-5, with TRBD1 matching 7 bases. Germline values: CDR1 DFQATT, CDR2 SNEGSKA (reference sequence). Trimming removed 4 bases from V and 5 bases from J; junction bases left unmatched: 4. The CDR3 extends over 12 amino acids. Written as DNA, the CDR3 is TGCAGTGCTACCGACAGGGCGGAGACCCAGTACTTC. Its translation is CSATDRAETQYF.

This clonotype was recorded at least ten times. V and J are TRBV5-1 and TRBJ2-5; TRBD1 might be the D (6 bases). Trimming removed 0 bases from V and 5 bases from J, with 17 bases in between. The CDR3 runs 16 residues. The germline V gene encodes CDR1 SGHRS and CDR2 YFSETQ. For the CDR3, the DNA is TGCGCCAGCAGCTTGGGGGTCCCCTCAGGGGTGGAGACCCAGTACTTC. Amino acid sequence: CASSLGVPSGVETQYF.

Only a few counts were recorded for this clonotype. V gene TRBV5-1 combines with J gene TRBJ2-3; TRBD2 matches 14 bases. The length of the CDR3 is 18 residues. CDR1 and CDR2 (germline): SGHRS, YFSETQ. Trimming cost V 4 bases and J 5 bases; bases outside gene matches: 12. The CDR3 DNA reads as TGCGCCAGCAGCCCCGGGACTAGCGGGGGACTACCGGAAGATACGCAGTATTTT. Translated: CASSPGTSGGLPEDTQYF.

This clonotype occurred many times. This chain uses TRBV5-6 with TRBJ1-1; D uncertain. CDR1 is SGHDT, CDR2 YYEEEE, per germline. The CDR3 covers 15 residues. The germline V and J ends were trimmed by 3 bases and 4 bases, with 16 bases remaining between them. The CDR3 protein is CASSWAGMEATEAFF. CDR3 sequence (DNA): TGTGCCAGCAGCTGGGCCGGGATGGAGGCCACTGAAGCTTTCTTT.

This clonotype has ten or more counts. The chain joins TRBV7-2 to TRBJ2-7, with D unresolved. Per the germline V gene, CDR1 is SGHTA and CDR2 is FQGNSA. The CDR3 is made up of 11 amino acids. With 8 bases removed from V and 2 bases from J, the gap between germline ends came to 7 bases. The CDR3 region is CASALTYEQYF. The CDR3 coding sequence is TGTGCCAGCGCACTGACCTACGAGCAGTACTTC.

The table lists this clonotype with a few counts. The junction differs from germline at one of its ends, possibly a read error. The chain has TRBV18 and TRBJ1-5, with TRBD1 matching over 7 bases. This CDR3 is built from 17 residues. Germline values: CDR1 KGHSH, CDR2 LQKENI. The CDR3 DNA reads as TGTGCCAGCTCACTTATGGAGGGGGCGCGCAGCAATCAGTCCCAGCATTTT. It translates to CASSLMEGARSNQSQHF.

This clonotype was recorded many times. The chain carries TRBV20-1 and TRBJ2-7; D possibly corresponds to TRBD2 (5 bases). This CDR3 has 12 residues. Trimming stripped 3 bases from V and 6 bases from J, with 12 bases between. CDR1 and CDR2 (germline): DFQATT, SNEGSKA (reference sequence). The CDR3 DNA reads TGCAGTGCTAGCGGGGAAACGACCGAGCAGTACTTC. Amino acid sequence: CSASGETTEQYF.

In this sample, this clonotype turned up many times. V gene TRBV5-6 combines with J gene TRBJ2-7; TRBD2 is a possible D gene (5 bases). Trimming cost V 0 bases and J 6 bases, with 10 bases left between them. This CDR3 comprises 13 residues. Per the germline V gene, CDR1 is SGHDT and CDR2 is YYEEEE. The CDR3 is CASSLAGDFEQYF. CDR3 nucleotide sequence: TGTGCCAGCAGCTTGGCCGGGGATTTCGAGCAGTACTTC.

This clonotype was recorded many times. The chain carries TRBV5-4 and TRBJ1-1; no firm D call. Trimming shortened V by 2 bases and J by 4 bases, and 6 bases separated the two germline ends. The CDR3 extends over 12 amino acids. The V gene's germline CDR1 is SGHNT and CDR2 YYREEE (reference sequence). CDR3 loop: CASSFGGTEAFF. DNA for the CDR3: TGTGCCAGCAGCTTCGGTGGCACTGAAGCTTTCTTT.

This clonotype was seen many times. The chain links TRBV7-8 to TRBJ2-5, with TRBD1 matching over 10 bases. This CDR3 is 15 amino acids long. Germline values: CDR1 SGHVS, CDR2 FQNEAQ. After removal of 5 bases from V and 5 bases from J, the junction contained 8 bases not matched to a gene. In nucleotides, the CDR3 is TGTGCCAGCAGCCCCGGGACAGGGGTTTGGGAGACCCAGTACTTC. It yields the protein CASSPGTGVWETQYF.

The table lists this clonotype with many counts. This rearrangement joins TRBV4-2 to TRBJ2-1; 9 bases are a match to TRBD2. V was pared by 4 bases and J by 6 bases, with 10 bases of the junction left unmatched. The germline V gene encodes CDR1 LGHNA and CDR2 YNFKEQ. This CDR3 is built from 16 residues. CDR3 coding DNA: TGTGCCAGCAGCCGGGCCGGCGGGGGGGCCGGCAATGAGCAGTTCTTC. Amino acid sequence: CASSRAGGGAGNEQFF.